The rows below give T cell receptor beta chains drawn from one sample of a study of CD8 T cells in Susac syndrome. TCRdb used MiXCR to reprocess the immunoSEQ multiplex PCR reads, holding one entry per CDR3 protein. The sample includes 73,000 or so distinct CDR3 sequences, about 95% of them seen just once. Sequencing was carried out using CD8+ T cells from PBMCs. These receptors were taken from a human donor with multiple sclerosis. CDR3s include the opening cysteine and the closing phenylalanine or tryptophan. A D gene is named only where the DNA matches it firmly. Size values are once, few and many counts, or a class for expanded clones, and some rows have none.

J gene	clone size	V gene	D gene	CDR3 protein	CDR3 DNA
TRBJ1-5	-	TRBV4-2	-	CASSQDANQPQHF	TGTGCCAGCAGCCAAGATGCAAACCAGCCCCAGCATTTT
TRBJ1-3	-	TRBV12-3/TRBV12-4	-	CASSPGVTSGNTIYF	TGTGCCAGCAGTCCAGGGGTCACCTCTGGAAACACCATATATTTT
TRBJ2-5	-	TRBV14	-	CASSPGHFQETQYF	TGTGCCAGCAGCCCGGGACATTTCCAAGAGACCCAGTACTTC
TRBJ1-2	-	TRBV27	-	CASSLRQNYGYTF	TGTGCCAGCAGTTTAAGGCAGAACTATGGCTACACCTTC
TRBJ1-2	few	TRBV6-1	TRBD1	CASSPGQVFLSGGYTF	TGTGCCAGCAGTCCGGGACAGGTTTTCCTATCGGGCGGCTACACCTTC
TRBJ2-2	few	TRBV5-1	-	CASSLNTGELFF	TGTGCCAGCAGCTTAAACACCGGGGAGCTGTTTTTT
TRBJ1-1	-	TRBV5-4	-	CASSLKTYTEAFF	TGTGCCAGCAGCTTGAAAACTTACACTGAAGCTTTCTTT
TRBJ2-3	-	TRBV27	TRBD1	CASSLWSPGQGTDTQYF	TGTGCCAGCAGTTTATGGTCTCCGGGACAGGGAACGGATACGCAGTATTTT
TRBJ1-1	-	TRBV20-1	TRBD1	CSARVPGGLDTEAFF	TGCAGTGCTAGAGTCCCAGGGGGTTTGGACACTGAAGCTTTCTTT
TRBJ2-5	once	TRBV5-1	-	CASSLGGVSQETQYF	TGCGCCAGCAGCTTGGGAGGGGTCAGCCAAGAGACCCAGTACTTC
TRBJ2-7	-	TRBV7-9	TRBD2	CASSLGSGASYEQYF	TGTGCCAGCAGCTTGGGAAGCGGGGCAAGCTACGAGCAGTACTTC
TRBJ1-5	once	TRBV7-9	TRBD1	CASSLMTGSYSNQPQHF	TGTGCCAGCAGCTTGATGACAGGGAGCTATAGCAATCAGCCCCAGCATTTT
TRBJ2-5	-	TRBV7-3	TRBD1	CASSLGPGGPQYF	TGTGCCAGCAGCCTCGGACCAGGGGGTCCCCAGTACTTC
TRBJ1-5	-	TRBV10-3	-	CATGRDIRNQPQHF	TGTGCCACCGGGAGGGATATACGCAATCAGCCCCAGCATTTT
TRBJ2-4	-	TRBV28	-	CASSPSGPGQYF	TGTGCCAGCAGTCCCTCCGGGCCGGGGCAATACTTC
TRBJ2-7	-	TRBV27	TRBD1	CASSVPGTGWYEQYF	TGTGCCAGCAGTGTCCCCGGGACAGGGTGGTACGAGCAGTACTTC
TRBJ1-1	-	TRBV9	-	CASSVDWGNTEAFF	TGTGCCAGCAGCGTAGATTGGGGAAACACTGAAGCTTTCTTT
TRBJ1-2	-	TRBV29-1	-	CSVVGGANGYTF	TGCAGCGTTGTTGGGGGAGCTAATGGCTACACCTTC
TRBJ2-5	-	TRBV3-1	-	CASSQRRGETQYF	TGTGCCAGCAGCCAACGCCGCGGGGAGACCCAGTACTTC
TRBJ1-3	once	TRBV12-5	-	CASGFKIPGGTIYF	TGTGCTAGTGGTTTTAAAATCCCCGGGGGCACCATATATTTT
TRBJ2-3	-	TRBV2	TRBD2	CASWTSGVADTQYF	TGTGCCAGTTGGACTAGCGGGGTGGCAGATACGCAGTATTTT
TRBJ2-1	-	TRBV19	-	CASSIRGSSYNEQFF	TGTGCCAGTAGTATCAGGGGCAGCTCCTACAATGAGCAGTTCTTC
TRBJ2-1	-	TRBV5-6	-	CAGSFRGTDEQFF	TGTGCCGGCAGCTTTAGGGGGACCGATGAGCAGTTCTTC
TRBJ1-2	-	TRBV29-1	TRBD1	CSAGPRQGAVNYGYTF	TGCAGCGCCGGCCCGAGACAGGGAGCAGTTAACTATGGCTACACCTTC
TRBJ2-7	-	TRBV6-2/TRBV6-3	-	CASSLAREQYF	TGTGCCAGCAGCCTCGCACGCGAGCAGTACTTC
TRBJ2-7	-	TRBV4-1	-	CASSQDPGSTDEQYF	TGCGCCAGCAGCCAAGATCCAGGGTCGACGGACGAGCAGTACTTC
TRBJ2-5	-	TRBV7-6	-	CASSLVRWETQYF	TGTGCCAGCAGCTTAGTCAGGTGGGAGACCCAGTACTTC
TRBJ1-5	-	TRBV28	-	CASISGYQPQHF	TGTGCCAGCATCTCAGGGTACCAGCCCCAGCATTTT
TRBJ2-1	-	TRBV3-1	TRBD2	CASSQGLAGGKSYNEQFF	TGTGCCAGCAGCCAAGGGCTAGCGGGAGGGAAATCCTACAATGAGCAGTTCTTC
TRBJ1-1	-	TRBV29-1	-	CSVGDGLNTEAFF	TGCAGCGTTGGTGACGGACTGAACACTGAAGCTTTCTTT
TRBJ2-3	-	TRBV29-1	TRBD1	CSADRESTDTQYF	TGCAGCGCGGACAGGGAAAGCACAGATACGCAGTATTTT
TRBJ2-3	-	TRBV20-1	-	CSAPSRMGYTQYF	TGCAGTGCTCCTTCTCGGATGGGATATACGCAGTATTTT
TRBJ2-5	-	TRBV6-5	-	CASSYSKQGRIGETQYF	TGTGCCAGCAGTTACTCGAAGCAGGGGCGAATAGGGGAGACCCAGTACTTC
TRBJ1-1	-	TRBV18	-	CASSPSGVTEAFF	TGTGCCAGCTCACCATCAGGGGTCACTGAAGCTTTCTTT
TRBJ2-7	-	TRBV4-1	TRBD1	CASSQEGTGAAYEQYF	TGCGCCAGCAGCCAAGAGGGGACAGGAGCCGCCTACGAGCAGTACTTC
TRBJ1-1	-	TRBV4-3	TRBD1	CASSLGEPGQGGQAFF	TGCGCCAGCAGCCTAGGTGAGCCGGGACAGGGAGGCCAAGCTTTCTTT
TRBJ2-3	once	TRBV25-1	-	CASSERSRTDTQYF	TGTGCCAGCAGTGAGAGGTCTCGCACAGATACGCAGTATTTT
TRBJ2-2	-	TRBV7-9	-	CASNLGDLNTGELFF	TGTGCCAGCAACCTCGGGGATCTAAACACCGGGGAGCTGTTTTTT
TRBJ1-1	-	TRBV30	-	CAWSVLSKTEAFF	TGTGCCTGGAGTGTATTGAGTAAGACTGAAGCTTTCTTT
TRBJ1-1	-	TRBV27	-	CASSLGLSNTEAFF	TGTGCCAGCAGTTTAGGGCTTTCGAACACTGAAGCTTTCTTT
TRBJ2-7	-	TRBV5-1	TRBD1	CASSLEGQGTSGEQYF	TGCGCCAGCAGCTTGGAGGGACAGGGCACCAGCGGGGAGCAGTACTTC
TRBJ2-1	-	TRBV29-1	-	CSVDGGTANEQFF	TGCAGCGTTGACGGCGGGACCGCCAATGAGCAGTTCTTC
TRBJ2-3	-	TRBV27	TRBD2	CASSPLSGITDTQYF	TGTGCCAGCAGTCCCCTCAGCGGGATAACAGATACGCAGTATTTT
TRBJ1-4	-	TRBV27	-	CASSWKQETNEKLFF	TGTGCCAGCAGTTGGAAACAGGAGACTAATGAAAAACTGTTTTTT
TRBJ2-1	once	TRBV7-8	TRBD2	CASPPGTSGYNEQFF	TGTGCCTCCCCTCCAGGGACTAGCGGCTACAATGAGCAGTTCTTC
TRBJ2-5	-	TRBV19	-	CASSWRETQYF	TGTGCCAGTAGTTGGAGAGAGACCCAGTACTTC
TRBJ2-7	once	TRBV18	TRBD1	CASSHSRDRDYEQYF	TGTGCCAGCTCACACTCGAGGGACAGGGACTACGAGCAGTACTTC
TRBJ2-5	-	TRBV29-1	TRBD1	CSVVKETGGQYF	TGCAGCGTTGTAAAGGAAACAGGGGGCCAGTACTTC